These 19 T cell receptor beta chains originate from one sample sequenced in a study of vaccination and CD4 T cells after COVID-19. Specified treatment: 10-day PBMC culture with coronavirus spike peptide pools or control peptides (ViraFEST assay). Oncomine TCR Beta short-read sequencing was applied to DNA from cultured CD4+ T cells. TCRdb re-analysed the PCR reads in MiXCR, keeping a single row per CDR3 protein. The sample carries about 9,100 distinct CDR3 sequences, 55% to 75% recorded once. No antigens are known for them. Material: CD4+ T cells from blood, cultured in vitro. Receptors originate from a human donor who had recovered from COVID-19.

This chain uses TRBV7-9 with TRBJ1-2; unclear D gene. The germline gives CDR1 SEHNR, CDR2 FQNEAQ (reference sequence). Trimming removed 2 bases at V and 6 bases at J, with 13 bases between. There are 14 residues in the CDR3. CDR3 residues: CASSLPPRFDGYTF. The CDR3 DNA reads as TGTGCCAGCAGCTTACCCCCTCGCTTCGATGGCTACACCTTC.

The V gene is TRBV6-1, the J gene TRBJ2-3; D is undetermined. This CDR3 spans 11 amino acids. CDR1 is MNHNS, CDR2 SASEGT, per germline. Trimming pared 5 bases from V and 2 bases from J, leaving 2 bases between. The CDR3 region has the DNA TGTGCCAGCAGTCACACAGATACGCAGTATTTT. Residues: CASSHTDTQYF.

The chain carries TRBV15 and TRBJ2-3; possibly TRBD2 for D (5 bases). The V and J ends lost 4 bases and 4 bases respectively, with 12 bases between them. CDR3 length: 14 amino acids. Germline V CDR1 and CDR2: LNHNV, YYDKDF (reference sequence). Here the CDR3 DNA reads TGTGCCACCAGCACACCTGGGAGCGCAGATACGCAGTATTTT. Protein sequence: CATSTPGSADTQYF.

This clonotype was observed once. The genes are TRBV28 and TRBJ1-2, with D maybe TRBD1 (6 bases). V dropped 6 bases and J dropped 6 bases, with 11 bases sitting between them. CDR1 is MDHEN and CDR2 is SYDVKM in the germline V gene. The CDR3 has 12 amino acids. The CDR3 DNA reads as TGTGCCAGCAGATCAGGGGTCGATGGCTACACCTTC. Its translation is CASRSGVDGYTF.

This chain links TRBV20-1 with TRBJ1-3; no firm D call. With 1 base removed from V and 0 bases from J, the gap between germline ends came to 7 bases. The CDR3 consists of 14 residues. CDR1 and CDR2 (germline): DFQATT, SNEGSKA (reference sequence). The CDR3 spells CSARAPSSGNTIYF. In DNA, the CDR3 is TGCAGTGCTAGAGCGCCCAGCTCTGGAAACACCATATATTTT.

The chain carries TRBV5-4 and TRBJ2-1, with no clear D. The ends were cut back, 10 bases at V and 0 bases at J, with 11 bases in the middle. This CDR3 has 13 residues. Per the germline V gene, CDR1 is SGHNT and CDR2 is YYREEE (reference sequence). The DNA for the CDR3 is TGTGCCTTCCAGATTTACTCCTACAATGAGCAGTTCTTC. Translating gives CAFQIYSYNEQFF.

This clonotype was found a few times. This chain links TRBV6-4 with TRBJ2-2; perhaps TRBD1 as D (6 bases). CDR1 is MRHNA, CDR2 SNTAGT, per germline. This CDR3 is built from 15 residues. The germline V and J ends were trimmed by 1 base and 4 bases, with 10 bases remaining between them. CDR3 coding DNA: TGTGCCAGCAGTGACTTCTCCAGGGGCACCGGGGAGCTGTTTTTT. It encodes CASSDFSRGTGELFF.

The gene calls are TRBV18 and TRBJ1-1; 7 nucleotides agree with TRBD1. The germline V gene encodes CDR1 KGHSH and CDR2 LQKENI. The V and J ends lost 5 bases and 2 bases, in that order; junction bases with no gene match: 8. The length of the CDR3 is 15 residues. The CDR3 bases are TGTGCCAGCTCAAAATCGGACAGGAGCAACACTGAAGCTTTCTTT. Its protein is CASSKSDRSNTEAFF. Based on the CDR3 plus reference TRBV18 and TRBJ1-1, the full variable domain is NAGVMQNPRHLVRRRGQEARLRCSPMKGHSHVYWYRQLPEEGLKFMVYLQKENIIDESGMPKERFSAEFPKEGPSILRIQQVVRGDSAAYFCASSKSDRSNTEAFFGQGTRLTVV.

This rearrangement joins TRBV19 to TRBJ1-2, with D perhaps TRBD1 (6 bases). CDR3 length: 16 residues. V was cut by 6 bases and J by 4 bases, with 21 bases left in between. Germline CDR1 LNHDA, CDR2 SQIVND (reference sequence). The CDR3 DNA sequence: TGTGCCAGTAGGCCTGGACAGCCCTCCATGGGCTATGGCTACACCTTC. It yields the protein CASRPGQPSMGYGYTF.

This rearrangement joins TRBV6-1 to TRBJ1-1; D gene ambiguous. The V end lost 10 bases, the J end lost 3 bases, and 15 bases lay between the germline ends. The CDR3 spans 13 residues. Germline lookup yields CDR1 MNHNS and CDR2 SASEGT. The DNA of the CDR3 is TGTGCCACCTCGAGGTACGGGGACACTGAAGCTTTCTTT. It codes for CATSRYGDTEAFF.

This clonotype was observed once. V is TRBV7-9 and J is TRBJ1-1, with a weak D call TRBD1 (5 bases). Germline CDR1 SEHNR, CDR2 FQNEAQ (reference sequence). CDR3 length equals 13 residues. V lost 5 bases to trimming and J lost 5 bases, with 12 bases between them. The chain's CDR3 is CASSEQGVTEAFF. For the CDR3, the DNA is TGTGCCAGCAGCGAGCAGGGTGTGACTGAAGCTTTCTTT.

The CDR3 loop reads CASKGADYGYTF. The CDR3 DNA is TGTGCCAGCAAGGGCGCTGACTATGGCTACACCTTC. V gene TRBV6-1 combines with J gene TRBJ1-2; D ambiguous. The CDR3 has 12 amino acids. V gave up 7 bases and J gave up 3 bases, with 9 bases separating them. Germline assignment: CDR1 MNHNS and CDR2 SASEGT.

This clonotype was seen just once. The rearrangement links TRBV15 to TRBJ1-1, with D maybe TRBD1 (5 bases). This CDR3 has 16 amino acids. Trimming took off 0 bases at V and 2 bases at J, with 13 bases between the two ends. Germline values: CDR1 LNHNV, CDR2 YYDKDF (reference sequence). The DNA for the CDR3 is TGTGCCACCAGCAGAGATATCGGGGCCCTCAACACTGAAGCTTTCTTT. Protein: CATSRDIGALNTEAFF.

The table lists this clonotype with a count of one. V and J are TRBV10-3 and TRBJ1-2, with 8 positions matching TRBD1. CDR1 and CDR2 from the germline V gene are ENHRY and SYGVKD. Trimming took 6 bases from V and 6 from J; bases not matched to a gene: 9. The length of the CDR3 is 14 residues. CDR3 region: CAIRTGTGTDGYTF. The DNA for the CDR3 is TGTGCCATCAGGACCGGGACAGGAACGGATGGCTACACCTTC.

The chain is built from TRBV7-9 and TRBJ2-7; D may be TRBD1 (6 bases). Germline V gives CDR1 SEHNR, CDR2 FQNEAQ (reference sequence). V shed 4 bases and J shed 0 bases, with 13 bases lying between them. CDR3 length: 15 residues. The CDR3 region has the DNA TGTGCCAGCAGCTCGAGGACAGACACCTCCTACGAGCAGTACTTC. This sequence encodes CASSSRTDTSYEQYF.

This clonotype came up a few times. The chain employs TRBV12-3 or TRBV12-4 and TRBJ2-7, with D possibly being TRBD2 (6 bases). The CDR3 sequence is 14 residues long. The germline V and J ends were trimmed by 6 bases and 6 bases, with 18 bases remaining between them. The CDR3 region has the DNA TGTGCCAGCAGATTCTCGGGCGGGACGGGCGAGCAGTACTTC. This translates into CASRFSGGTGEQYF.

This clonotype was detected once. The gene calls are TRBV5-1 and TRBJ1-6, with 7 bases lining up with TRBD1. The CDR3 extends over 15 amino acids. CDR1 and CDR2 from the germline V gene are SGHRS and YFSETQ. V lost 4 bases to trimming and J lost 6 bases; unmatched junction nucleotides: 7. CDR3: CASSTGDSLNSPLHF. The CDR3 DNA reads as TGCGCCAGCAGCACCGGGGACAGTCTTAATTCACCCCTCCACTTT.

This rearrangement joins TRBV20-1 to TRBJ1-1, with D perhaps TRBD1 (6 bases). V dropped 3 bases and J dropped 5 bases, with 25 bases sitting between them. Germline V gives CDR1 DFQATT, CDR2 SNEGSKA (reference sequence). The CDR3 has 17 amino acids. Here the CDR3 reads CSASSSWGRGSMTEAFF. The CDR3 DNA sequence: TGCAGTGCTAGTTCGAGCTGGGGGCGAGGGTCGATGACTGAAGCTTTCTTT.

V gene TRBV7-2 combines with J gene TRBJ1-5; D not resolved. Germline CDR1 and CDR2: SGHTA and FQGNSA. Between the trimmed V and J ends, which lost 5 bases and 1 base, there was a span of 6 bases. The length of the CDR3 is 13 residues. The CDR3 sequence: CASSPDSNQPQHF. The CDR3 DNA sequence: TGTGCCAGCAGCCCGGACAGCAATCAGCCCCAGCATTTT.